One sample yielded the 8 T cell receptor beta chains listed below, sequenced in a study of control samples from healthy donors and cancer patients. Some clones are missing from TCRdb's copy, which holds only in-frame ones; the method was immunoSEQ multiplex PCR. The sample records about 110,000 clones, approximately 90% being singletons. The sequencing input was PBMCs. These receptors originate from a woman aged 55-70 years with lung cancer.

The chain uses TRBV29-1 and TRBJ1-1, with 7 bases matching TRBD1. CDR1 and CDR2 (germline): SQVTM, ANQGSEA. There are 12 residues in the CDR3. V was clipped by 7 bases and J by 4 bases; unmatched bases: 6. The CDR3, as DNA: TGCAGCGGAGCGGACAGGCTCACTGAAGCTTTCTTT. It specifies CSGADRLTEAFF.

This clone came up a few times. The chain has TRBV13 and TRBJ2-3, with D unclear. This CDR3 comprises 14 residues. The germline V gene has CDR1 PRHDT and CDR2 FYEKMQ (reference sequence). Trimming shortened V by 2 bases and J by 2 bases, and 8 bases separated the two germline ends. The CDR3 protein is CASSLRRPTDTQYF. In DNA form, the CDR3 reads TGTGCCAGCAGCTTAAGGAGACCCACAGATACGCAGTATTTT.

The chain couples TRBV5-1 to TRBJ2-6, with D perhaps being TRBD1 or TRBD2 (5 bases each). V lost 4 bases and J 0 bases, leaving 11 bases between the germline ends. This CDR3 is 16 amino acids long. From germline, CDR1 is SGHRS and CDR2 YFSETQ. CDR3 protein: CASSRDGGSGANVLTF. In DNA, the CDR3 is TGCGCCAGCAGCCGGGACGGAGGCTCTGGGGCCAACGTCCTGACTTTC.

This chain connects TRBV4-2 to TRBJ2-3; 10 nucleotides align to TRBD2. The CDR3 covers 19 residues. Germline-derived CDR1 and CDR2 are LGHNA and YNFKEQ. V dropped 2 bases and J dropped 6; count of bases not matched to a gene: 17. CDR3 region: CASSQLTGSASGSGDTQYF. CDR3 sequence (DNA): TGTGCCAGCAGCCAATTAACAGGGTCGGCTAGCGGGAGCGGGGATACGCAGTATTTT.

The chain joins TRBV6-1 to TRBJ2-7, with 10 bases that match TRBD1. Germline values: CDR1 MNHNS, CDR2 SASEGT. The V segment lost 6 bases and the J segment 0 bases; nucleotides outside the gene matches: 5. The CDR3 loop spans 15 amino acids. CDR3 DNA: TGTGCCAGCAGGTCGGGACAGGGGAACTCCTACGAGCAGTACTTC. Translated: CASRSGQGNSYEQYF.

V gene TRBV5-1 combines with J gene TRBJ2-7; D gene uncertain. There are 15 residues in the CDR3. Germline CDR1 and CDR2: SGHRS and YFSETQ. V lost 1 base and J 0 bases, leaving 11 bases between the germline ends. Here the CDR3 DNA reads TGCGCCAGCAGCTTGATGGGCCGGAGCTCCTACGAGCAGTACTTC. Its translation: CASSLMGRSSYEQYF. The full variable domain, completed using reference TRBV5-1 and TRBJ2-7, is KAGVTQTPRYLIKTRGQQVTLSCSPISGHRSVSWYQQTPGQGLQFLFEYFSETQRNKGNFPGRFSGRQFSNSRSEMNVSTLELGDSALYLCASSLMGRSSYEQYFGPGTRLTVT.

This clone was seen once. The chain has TRBV5-1 and TRBJ2-5, with 9 bases matching TRBD2. Germline loops: CDR1 SGHRS, CDR2 YFSETQ. CDR3 length: 14 residues. V shed 2 bases, J shed 5 bases, and the junction held 4 bases outside the gene matches. The CDR3 reads CASSLGGGAETQYF. In DNA, the CDR3 is TGCGCCAGCAGCTTAGGCGGGGGGGCGGAGACCCAGTACTTC.

The chain employs TRBV6-5 and TRBJ2-1; 10 bases agree with TRBD2. J lost 7 bases, V lost 6 bases, and 3 bases had no gene match. Germline CDR1 and CDR2: MNHEY and SVGAGI. This CDR3 is 13 amino acids long. The CDR3 here is CASRPSGGNEQFF. The CDR3 DNA reads as TGTGCCAGCAGACCTAGCGGGGGTAATGAGCAGTTCTTC.